This T cell receptor beta chain was sequenced for a study of PD-L1 blockade in urothelial cancer. At the level of the study: Blood underwent analysis 3 weeks (second dose) and 6 weeks after treatment began. Points from the study as a whole: Durable benefit accompanied greater 3-week expansion of tumor-associated blood clones.

Time point specified: peripheral blood 6 weeks after treatment start. This clone was observed a single time. Its antigen remains unidentified. Libraries were prepared by immunoSEQ multiplex PCR; TCRdb keeps only in-frame clonotypes and omits some of them. The data hold about 76,000 clones, with 75% to 95% observed a single time. The CDR3 sequence is 16 residues long. V was pared by 4 bases and J by 6 bases, with 12 bases of the junction left unmatched. Germline V lookup: CDR1 SGHVS, CDR2 FNYEAQ. The TCR originated in an elderly woman with urothelial cancer. The chain couples TRBV7-6 to TRBJ1-5; 7 bases map to TRBD1. The sequencing here drew on PBMCs, taken around atezolizumab (anti-PD-L1) treatment. The CDR3 loop reads CASSSRTGGGIQPQHF. The CDR3 DNA reads as TGTGCCAGCAGCTCGAGGACAGGAGGAGGTATTCAGCCCCAGCATTTT.